The clone carrying this T cell receptor beta chain was observed many times. One entry per CDR3 protein, called by TCRdb with MiXCR from the 5' RACE reads. The sample holds 300,000 to 350,000 distinct CDR3 sequences, under 5% seen once. The CDR3 is 13 residues long. Trimming took 4 bases from V and 1 from J, leaving 7 bases between them. Germline V gives CDR1 LNHNV, CDR2 YYDKDF (reference sequence). The record originates from a study of T cells after yellow fever vaccination. The chain carries TRBV15 and TRBJ1-1, with a weak D call TRBD1 (6 bases). This receptor was taken from a man aged 18 to 35 who received the YFV17D yellow fever vaccine. The input for sequencing was PBMCs, taken 5 days after the yellow fever booster vaccination. CDR3 residues: CATSTDRNTEAFF. The DNA of the CDR3 is TGTGCCACCAGCACGGACAGGAACACTGAAGCTTTCTTT.